A single sample is the source of the 20 T cell receptor beta chains below, sequenced in a study of T-cell reconstitution after alpha-beta-depleted transplantation in children. Preparation of the TCRbeta library was carried out with unique molecular identifiers. Each CDR3 protein is one row after TCRdb ran MiXCR on the PCR reads. The sample yields more than 550,000 distinct CDR3 sequences, over 9.5% seen once. The sample consisted of PBMCs from the stem cell graft donor, taken from the stem cell graft. The receptors were sampled from a human donor who donated a stem cell graft to a child with acute myeloid leukemia.

This clonotype was seen at least ten times. The chain has TRBV5-1 and TRBJ2-3, with TRBD2 matching over 9 bases. CDR3 length: 14 amino acids. Germline V gives CDR1 SGHRS, CDR2 YFSETQ. J was trimmed by 8 bases and V by 8 bases; bases with no gene match: 12. The CDR3: CASLPSGTFGTQYF. The CDR3 nucleotides are TGCGCCAGTCTTCCTAGCGGGACCTTCGGTACGCAGTATTTT.

This clonotype was detected many times. The chain combines TRBV4-2 with TRBJ2-7, with 11 bases identical to TRBD2. The germline V gene has CDR1 LGHNA and CDR2 YNFKEQ. This CDR3 is 14 amino acids long. Unmatched junction bases numbered 2, after V lost 3 bases and J lost 4 bases. CDR3 sequence: CASSQGLAVYEQYF. In DNA, the CDR3 is TGTGCCAGCAGCCAGGGACTAGCGGTTTACGAGCAGTACTTC.

This clonotype has ten or more counts. The rearrangement joins TRBV29-1 to TRBJ2-7, with 7 bases that match TRBD1. Germline V gene lookup returns CDR1 SQVTM and CDR2 ANQGSEA. The V gene end was trimmed by 1 base and the J gene end by 3 bases; junction bases not matched to a gene: 9. The length of the CDR3 is 15 residues. This chain's CDR3 is CSVEVGQGDRYEQYF. DNA for the CDR3: TGCAGCGTTGAAGTCGGGCAGGGGGACCGCTACGAGCAGTACTTC.

A few counts support this clonotype. The chain employs TRBV12-3 or TRBV12-4 and TRBJ1-5; D is unresolved. V shed 1 base and J shed 3 bases, with 13 bases lying between them. The CDR3 contains 16 residues. The CDR3 coding sequence is TGTGCCAGCAGTTTAGGACGGGGAGGGCACAATCAGCCCCAGCATTTT. Translating gives CASSLGRGGHNQPQHF.

The CDR3 DNA reads TGCAGCGTTGACTTAACAGGGAACACCGGGGAGCTGTTTTTT. Translating gives CSVDLTGNTGELFF. The rearrangement uses TRBV29-1 and TRBJ2-2, with a tentative D call TRBD1 (5 bases). CDR1 is SQVTM, CDR2 ANQGSEA, per germline. Trimming cost V 3 bases and J 1 base, with 9 bases left between them. CDR3 length: 14 amino acids.

This clonotype has just a few counts. The chain uses TRBV3-1 and TRBJ2-3; 7 bases fit TRBD1. Germline CDR1 reads LGHDT; CDR2 reads YNNKEL (reference sequence). V lost 2 bases to trimming and J lost 8 bases; unmatched junction nucleotides: 7. The CDR3 spans 14 residues. CDR3 residues: CASSQKTGFGTQYF. The DNA of the CDR3 is TGTGCCAGCAGCCAAAAGACAGGGTTTGGTACGCAGTATTTT.

Many counts were recorded for this clonotype. The rearrangement uses TRBV20-1 and TRBJ2-1; 9 bases are shared with TRBD2. This CDR3 comprises 17 residues. Germline V gives CDR1 DFQATT, CDR2 SNEGSKA (reference sequence). With 6 bases clipped from V and 4 bases from J, the junction kept 16 bases outside the gene matches. The CDR3 DNA is TGCAGTGCCCCCGTATCCTTAGCGGGAGTGCGTTACAATGAGCAGTTCTTC. Its protein is CSAPVSLAGVRYNEQFF.

The chain is built from TRBV7-2 and TRBJ1-1; tentative D call: TRBD1 (6 bases). CDR1 is SGHTA, CDR2 FQGNSA, per germline. The CDR3 runs 15 residues. V was pared by 3 bases and J by 3 bases, with 14 bases between. CDR3 nucleotide sequence: TGTGCCAGCAGCTTTAGTGAGAGGGGGGACACTGAAGCTTTCTTT. This gives the protein CASSFSERGDTEAFF.

The CDR3 DNA follows: TGTGCCTGGAGTCGCCTTCGTGGGAGTCCCTCCTACGAGCAGTACTTC. The encoded protein is CAWSRLRGSPSYEQYF. The genes are TRBV30 and TRBJ2-7; D may be TRBD2 (5 bases). The V and J ends lost 2 bases and 0 bases respectively, with 17 bases between them. The germline V gene encodes CDR1 GTSNPN and CDR2 SVGIG (reference sequence). This CDR3 is built from 16 residues.

This chain connects TRBV6-1 to TRBJ2-7; unclear D gene. CDR3 size: 15 residues. CDR1 and CDR2 from the germline V gene are MNHNS and SASEGT. Trimming cost V 6 bases and J 6 bases, with 21 bases left between them. CDR3 in DNA: TGTGCCAGCAGCCGCTACGCCCGTCCCAGTCGCGAGCAGTACTTC. It codes for CASSRYARPSREQYF.

In its sample, this clonotype was seen a few times. J is TRBJ1-1 and V is TRBV30; unclear D gene. Germline values: CDR1 GTSNPN, CDR2 SVGIG (reference sequence). This CDR3 comprises 12 residues. The V end lost 8 bases, the J end lost 1 base, and 11 bases lay between the germline ends. The CDR3 reads CAGGRTNTEAFF. Here the CDR3 DNA reads TGTGCCGGCGGACGGACGAACACTGAAGCTTTCTTT. Supplemented by reference TRBV30 and TRBJ1-1, the full variable domain reads SQTIHQWPATLVQPVGSPLSLECTVEGTSNPNLYWYRQAAGRGLQLLFYSVGIGQISSEVPQNLSASRPQDRQFILSSKKLLLSDSGFYLCAGGRTNTEAFFGQGTRLTVV.

This clonotype has more than one count but fewer than ten. The V gene is TRBV19, the J gene TRBJ1-2, with D perhaps matching TRBD1 (5 bases). Germline V CDR1 and CDR2: LNHDA, SQIVND (reference sequence). Trimming removed 9 bases at V and 8 bases at J, with 19 bases between. This CDR3 is 13 amino acids long. CDR3 in amino acids: CASRRDRGAGYTF. CDR3 DNA: TGTGCCAGCCGCCGGGATCGGGGCGCGGGCTACACCTTC.

In its sample, this clonotype was seen many times. This chain connects TRBV6-5 to TRBJ2-2; 12 bases agree with TRBD2. CDR1 MNHEY and CDR2 SVGAGI come from the germline V gene. V dropped 0 bases and J dropped 5; count of bases not matched to a gene: 7. The CDR3 is 18 residues long. The CDR3 DNA reads as TGTGCCAGCAGTTACTCGTGGACTGGACTAGCGGGAACCGGGGAGCTGTTTTTT. This encodes CASSYSWTGLAGTGELFF.

This clonotype showed up many times. The chain links TRBV7-2 to TRBJ2-4, with TRBD1 as a possible D gene (5 bases). The CDR3 is 14 residues long. The V end was cut by 1 base, the J end by 5 bases, with 9 bases between. Germline V gene sequence: CDR1 SGHTA, CDR2 FQGNSA. The CDR3 bases are TGTGCCAGCAGCTTAGGGGGCGCGGAAAACATTCAGTACTTC. Protein sequence: CASSLGGAENIQYF.

This clonotype has more than one count but fewer than ten. The V and J genes are TRBV7-3 and TRBJ2-1, with TRBD2 matching 10 bases. CDR1 is SGHTA and CDR2 is FQGTGA in the germline V gene. V shed 4 bases and J 6 bases; nucleotides not matched to a gene: 3. This CDR3 is built from 14 residues. The CDR3 loop is CASSSRLAGNEQFF. CDR3 sequence (DNA): TGTGCCAGCAGCTCCCGACTAGCGGGCAATGAGCAGTTCTTC.

The rearrangement links TRBV4-3 to TRBJ2-2; TRBD2 agrees at 10 bases. Germline V gives CDR1 LGHNA, CDR2 YSLEER. CDR3 length: 17 amino acids. J gave up 4 bases and V 3 bases, and 8 bases lay outside the gene matches. The CDR3 region is CASSQALAGPSTGELFF. The CDR3 nucleotides are TGCGCCAGCAGCCAGGCACTAGCGGGGCCAAGCACCGGGGAGCTGTTTTTT.

This clonotype was picked up many times. The chain uses TRBV11-3 and TRBJ2-1; D remains unclear. V was trimmed by 6 bases and J by 8 bases, leaving 14 bases between them. The CDR3 spans 13 residues. Germline-derived CDR1 and CDR2 are SGHNT and YENEEA. In DNA, the CDR3 is TGTGCCAGCAGTCGACTGGGTTTGGATGAGCAGTTCTTC. Translated, it gives CASSRLGLDEQFF.

This clonotype was found a few times. This sequence joins TRBV4-3 and TRBJ2-7; 12 bases are a match to TRBD2. The V and J ends lost 4 bases and 2 bases, in that order; junction bases with no gene match: 6. Germline CDR1 LGHNA, CDR2 YSLEER. The CDR3 has 16 amino acids. This chain's CDR3 is CASSLPTSGSPYEQYF. As DNA, the CDR3 is TGCGCCAGCAGCCTACCGACTAGCGGGAGCCCCTACGAGCAGTACTTC.

This clonotype was detected ten times or more. This chain links TRBV6-2 or TRBV6-3 with TRBJ2-5, with TRBD2 as a possible D gene (6 bases). The CDR3 is made up of 15 amino acids. Germline V gene data show CDR1 as MNHEY and CDR2 as SVGEGT. The ends were cut back, 2 bases at V and 3 bases at J, with 13 bases in the middle. CDR3 DNA sequence: TGTGCCAGCAGTTACGGAGGGGCGGCTGAAGAGACCCAGTACTTC. Residues: CASSYGGAAEETQYF.

This clonotype came up a few times. The rearrangement uses TRBV7-9 and TRBJ2-7; TRBD1 aligns across 9 bases. The germline gives CDR1 SEHNR, CDR2 FQNEAQ (reference sequence). Trimming removed 5 bases from V and 0 bases from J; junction bases left unmatched: 5. CDR3 size: 15 residues. CDR3 sequence (DNA): TGTGCCAGCAGCCCCCGGGACAGGGACTCCTACGAGCAGTACTTC. This encodes CASSPRDRDSYEQYF.